Presented here are 27 T cell receptor beta chains from one specimen sequenced in a study of identical twins. One entry per CDR3 protein results from TCRdb running MiXCR on the 5' RACE reads. Among more than 650,000 distinct CDR3 sequences listed, less than 7% were seen once. The sequenced material came from naive T cells sorted from blood. These receptor sequences come from a man younger than 30 in good health.

At least ten counts were recorded for this clonotype. The chain couples TRBV28 to TRBJ2-3, with 10 bases identical to TRBD2. Germline V gene data show CDR1 as MDHEN and CDR2 as SYDVKM. The CDR3 contains 14 residues. This chain's CDR3 is CASRGLALLDTQYF. CDR3 nucleotides: TGTGCAAGCCGGGGACTAGCGTTATTAGATACGCAGTATTTT.

At least ten counts were recorded for this clonotype. This chain links TRBV20-1 with TRBJ1-4; unclear D gene. The germline V gene encodes CDR1 DFQATT and CDR2 SNEGSKA (reference sequence). Trimming took 2 bases from V and 5 from J, leaving 18 bases between them. CDR3 length equals 16 residues. CDR3 DNA: TGCAGTGCTAGACTTAAAGGAAGGTTCCTGAATGAAAAACTGTTTTTT. It translates to CSARLKGRFLNEKLFF.

In its sample, this clonotype was seen many times. This chain links TRBV12-3 or TRBV12-4 with TRBJ2-7, with a weak D call TRBD2 (5 bases). Deletions cut 8 bases from V and 4 bases from J, with 15 bases between. The CDR3 spans 13 residues. Here the CDR3 reads CASAPGNLYEQYV. The CDR3 DNA reads TGTGCCAGCGCGCCGGGAAATCTTTACGAGCAGTACGTC.

This clonotype has ten or more counts. The chain uses TRBV10-3 and TRBJ2-1, with 14 bases identical to TRBD2. The V gene's germline CDR1 is ENHRY and CDR2 SYGVKD. This CDR3 region has 14 residues. The junction had 3 bases not matched to a gene; V was cut back by 7 bases and J by 7 bases. In DNA form, the CDR3 reads TGTGCCATCAAGACTAGCGGGAGGGATAATGAGCAGTTCTTC. Translated, it gives CAIKTSGRDNEQFF.

In this sample, this clonotype turned up many times. V is TRBV4-1 and J is TRBJ1-1, with D unresolved. Looked up from germline, CDR1 is MGHRA and CDR2 is YSYEKL. The CDR3 spans 15 residues. V was clipped by 4 bases and J by 5 bases, with 17 bases between them. The DNA of the CDR3 is TGCGCCAGCAGCCTCGCCGACGGAGCACGGACTGAAGCTTTCTTT. It encodes CASSLADGARTEAFF.

Ten or more counts support this clonotype. The chain combines TRBV10-3 with TRBJ2-2; D ambiguous. Germline V gene lookup returns CDR1 ENHRY and CDR2 SYGVKD. This CDR3 region has 19 residues. Trimming removed 2 bases at V and 0 bases at J, with 19 bases between. The CDR3 region has the DNA TGTGCCATCAGTGAGCCCCTGCCCCTTTCTACATCGAACACCGGGGAGCTGTTTTTT. It codes for CAISEPLPLSTSNTGELFF.

This clonotype was counted only a few times. The V gene is TRBV7-9, the J gene TRBJ1-2; possible D gene TRBD1, 5 bases. Trimming took off 7 bases at V and 5 bases at J, with 17 bases between the two ends. The CDR3 runs 14 residues. CDR1 is SEHNR and CDR2 is FQNEAQ in the germline V gene (reference sequence). The CDR3 DNA follows: TGTGCCAGCACCACATCGGGACGCCCGTATGGCTACACCTTC. Translation gives CASTTSGRPYGYTF. Full variable domain (missing parts from reference TRBV7-9 and TRBJ1-2): DTGVSQNPRHKITKRGQNVTFRCDPISEHNRLYWYRQTLGQGPEFLTYFQNEAQLEKSRLLSDRFSAERPKGSFSTLEIQRTEQGDSAMYLCASTTSGRPYGYTFGSGTRLTVV.

V is TRBV27 and J is TRBJ2-7, with TRBD1 matching 8 bases. Looked up from germline, CDR1 is MNHEY and CDR2 is SMNVEV (reference sequence). J was trimmed by 7 bases and V by 5 bases; bases with no gene match: 16. The CDR3 extends over 16 amino acids. CDR3 in amino acids: CASSVHPGQALGEQYF. CDR3 in DNA: TGTGCCAGCAGTGTACATCCGGGACAGGCGCTTGGAGAGCAGTACTTC.

This clonotype was seen ten or more times. The chain links TRBV27 to TRBJ2-1; D gene unclear. The CDR3 covers 15 residues. The germline V gene has CDR1 MNHEY and CDR2 SMNVEV (reference sequence). V lost 8 bases to trimming and J lost 2 bases, with 16 bases between them. CDR3 nucleotides: TGTGCCAGCGGCCGAACTTCTCCCACCTACAATGAGCAGTTCTTC. It codes for CASGRTSPTYNEQFF.

This clonotype appeared many times. V gene TRBV4-2 combines with J gene TRBJ1-2; D perhaps matches TRBD1 (6 bases). Per germline, CDR1 LGHNA and CDR2 YNFKEQ. V lost 0 bases and J lost 9, with 11 bases in between. This CDR3 has 13 amino acids. In DNA, the CDR3 is TGTGCCAGCAGCCAAGACCAGGGGCAGCGCTACACCTTC. Its protein product is CASSQDQGQRYTF.

A few counts support this clonotype. V is TRBV20-1 and J is TRBJ2-3; 7 bases are a match to TRBD1. V lost 5 bases, J lost 2 bases, and 19 bases stayed unmatched. This CDR3 is built from 18 residues. CDR1 is DFQATT, CDR2 SNEGSKA, per germline (reference sequence). Here the CDR3 reads CSAPPRSNRDRVTDTQYF. Written as DNA, the CDR3 is TGCAGTGCTCCTCCTCGCTCTAACCGGGACAGAGTCACAGATACGCAGTATTTT.

This clonotype occurred a few times. The V gene is TRBV12-3 or TRBV12-4, the J gene TRBJ2-1; D is unresolved. Between the trimmed V and J ends, which lost 10 bases and 8 bases, there was a span of 24 bases. CDR3 size: 15 residues. The DNA of the CDR3 is TGTGCCACCTCCCGGTCAACGGTATTTTGGGATGAGCAGTTCTTC. Residues: CATSRSTVFWDEQFF.

This clonotype showed up many times. CDR3 protein: CASSQGLYEQYV. CDR3 in DNA: TGTGCCAGCAGTCAAGGGCTCTACGAGCAGTACGTC. This rearrangement joins TRBV12-3 or TRBV12-4 to TRBJ2-7, with D unresolved. The CDR3 consists of 12 residues. Trimming took 5 bases from V and 3 from J, leaving 8 bases between them.

At least ten counts were recorded for this clonotype. This chain joins TRBV9 and TRBJ2-5, with D perhaps matching TRBD1 (5 bases). V shed 0 bases and J shed 5 bases, with 11 bases lying between them. Germline V gene data show CDR1 as SGDLS and CDR2 as YYNGEE. The CDR3 length is 14 residues. The CDR3 DNA follows: TGTGCCAGCAGCGTAGAAGCAGGGTATGAGACCCAGTACTTC. Its protein is CASSVEAGYETQYF.

The V call is TRBV5-1, the J call TRBJ2-5; D gene uncertain. Between the trimmed V and J ends, which lost 4 bases and 5 bases, there was a span of 12 bases. Germline assignment: CDR1 SGHRS and CDR2 YFSETQ. There are 13 residues in the CDR3. The DNA of the CDR3 is TGCGCCAGCAGCATAGACATTTTTGAGACCCAGTACTTC. This sequence encodes CASSIDIFETQYF. Full variable domain (rest looked up from reference TRBV5-1 and TRBJ2-5): KAGVTQTPRYLIKTRGQQVTLSCSPISGHRSVSWYQQTPGQGLQFLFEYFSETQRNKGNFPGRFSGRQFSNSRSEMNVSTLELGDSALYLCASSIDIFETQYFGPGTRLLVL.

The chain is built from TRBV4-1 and TRBJ2-5, with a possible D match to TRBD1 (5 bases). CDR3 length equals 16 residues. The V end was cut by 4 bases, the J end by 1 base, with 16 bases between. The germline V gene has CDR1 MGHRA and CDR2 YSYEKL. The CDR3 loop reads CASSPVYGQGQETQYF. The CDR3, as DNA: TGCGCCAGCAGCCCCGTATACGGCCAGGGCCAAGAGACCCAGTACTTC.

This clonotype has more than one count but fewer than ten. The V and J genes are TRBV24-1 and TRBJ2-3; D might be TRBD1 (5 bases). Germline values: CDR1 KGHDR, CDR2 SFDVKD. The CDR3 has 16 residues. Trimming shortened V by 2 bases and J by 4 bases, and 15 bases separated the two germline ends. Here the CDR3 DNA reads TGTGCCACCAGTGATTCCCGACCCCTGGGGCCAGATACGCAGTATTTT. It translates to CATSDSRPLGPDTQYF.

Only a few counts were recorded for this clonotype. The chain carries TRBV20-1 and TRBJ2-4; D is ambiguous. Per germline, CDR1 DFQATT and CDR2 SNEGSKA (reference sequence). Trimming cost V 0 bases and J 0 bases, with 18 bases left between them. CDR3 size: 18 residues. The CDR3 protein is CSAREHLTETLAKNIQYF. The DNA of the CDR3 is TGCAGTGCTAGAGAACATTTGACTGAAACACTAGCCAAAAACATTCAGTACTTC.

Ten or more counts support this clonotype. The chain joins TRBV20-1 to TRBJ2-5, with 11 bases fitting TRBD1. This CDR3 contains 14 residues. In germline, CDR1 is DFQATT, CDR2 SNEGSKA (reference sequence). With V trimmed by 1 base and J by 2 bases, 0 bases remained unmatched. The CDR3 protein is CSARGDRGQETQYF. The CDR3 region has the DNA TGCAGTGCTAGAGGGGACAGGGGGCAAGAGACCCAGTACTTC.

This clonotype was recorded at least ten times. The chain combines TRBV5-1 with TRBJ2-6, with a possible D match to TRBD1 (6 bases). CDR3 size: 18 residues. Germline V gene sequence: CDR1 SGHRS, CDR2 YFSETQ. V was trimmed by 0 bases and J by 0 bases, leaving 13 bases between them. CDR3 bases: TGCGCCAGCAGCTTGGAATCAGGGGCCTTCTCTGGGGCCAACGTCCTGACTTTC. This codes for CASSLESGAFSGANVLTF.

In its sample, this clonotype was seen many times. The CDR3 reads CASRTGLVLEQYF. The CDR3 DNA follows: TGTGCCAGCAGAACAGGACTAGTACTCGAGCAGTACTTC. The chain recombines TRBV28 with TRBJ2-7, with 7 positions matching TRBD2. The junction had 8 bases not matched to a gene; V was cut back by 6 bases and J by 6 bases. Germline-derived CDR1 and CDR2 are MDHEN and SYDVKM. This CDR3 has 13 amino acids.

The chain recombines TRBV3-1 with TRBJ2-1; D is possibly TRBD1 (6 bases). The CDR3 covers 14 residues. Germline V gives CDR1 LGHDT, CDR2 YNNKEL (reference sequence). V gave up 4 bases and J gave up 7 bases, with 14 bases separating them. CDR3 residues: CASSRDTKRNEQFF. In DNA form, the CDR3 reads TGTGCCAGCAGCCGGGACACCAAAAGGAATGAGCAGTTCTTC.

This clonotype occurred many times. The chain employs TRBV20-1 and TRBJ2-3; TRBD2 matches 9 bases. The CDR3 has 14 amino acids. The germline V gene encodes CDR1 DFQATT and CDR2 SNEGSKA (reference sequence). The ends lost 7 bases at V and 1 base at J; junction bases unmatched: 6. The CDR3 nucleotides are TGCAGTGTGGTAGCGGGAGACGGCACAGATACGCAGTATTTT. Its translation: CSVVAGDGTDTQYF.

The sample holds a few counts of this clonotype. This chain connects TRBV10-3 to TRBJ1-1; the match to TRBD1 covers 10 bases. The V and J ends lost 8 bases and 2 bases, in that order; junction bases with no gene match: 8. This CDR3 has 15 residues. Germline V CDR1 and CDR2: ENHRY, SYGVKD. The CDR3 loop reads CAISPGQGRNTEAFF. CDR3 DNA sequence: TGTGCCATCTCCCCGGGACAGGGGCGAAACACTGAAGCTTTCTTT.

The sample holds many counts of this clonotype. The chain joins TRBV9 to TRBJ2-1; D call uncertain. In germline, CDR1 is SGDLS, CDR2 YYNGEE. V shed 1 base and J shed 0 bases, with 11 bases lying between them. The CDR3 spans 16 residues. In DNA form, the CDR3 reads TGTGCCAGCAGCGTACGAGGCTGGAGCTCCTACAATGAGCAGTTCTTC. Its translation: CASSVRGWSSYNEQFF. Drawing the rest from reference TRBV9 and TRBJ2-1, the complete variable domain is DSGVTQTPKHLITATGQRVTLRCSPRSGDLSVYWYQQSLDQGLQFLIQYYNGEERAKGNILERFSAQQFPDLHSELNLSSLELGDSALYFCASSVRGWSSYNEQFFGPGTRLTVL.

This clonotype was seen only once. The chain carries TRBV29-1 and TRBJ2-3; 9 bases are shared with TRBD1. The germline V gene encodes CDR1 SQVTM and CDR2 ANQGSEA. The V gene end was trimmed by 6 bases and the J gene end by 4 bases; junction bases not matched to a gene: 5. This CDR3 has 13 amino acids. CDR3 sequence reads: CSVLQGASDTQYF. DNA of the CDR3: TGCAGCGTCCTACAGGGGGCGTCAGATACGCAGTATTTT.

This sequence joins TRBV10-3 and TRBJ1-1; no firm D call. CDR1 and CDR2 (germline): ENHRY, SYGVKD. CDR3 length: 14 amino acids. V lost 6 bases to trimming and J lost 3 bases, with 14 bases between them. CDR3 protein: CAIRDPTRDTEAFF. In nucleotides, the CDR3 is TGTGCCATCAGGGACCCCACTCGGGACACTGAAGCTTTCTTT.